This T cell receptor (beta chain) originates from a study of cytomegalovirus exposure and HLA in healthy donors. Overall study: The same platform used for the 666 first-cohort repertoires was also used for the roughly 130 validation repertoires, as a later analysis reported. General study results and limits: Rare sequences made up most TCRs, while some public TCRs were found in many donors. Researchers catalogued approximately 170 TCR beta chains as cytomegalovirus-associated.

V lost 4 bases to trimming and J lost 3 bases; unmatched junction nucleotides: 4. Per the germline V gene, CDR1 is SGHDT and CDR2 is YYEEEE. This CDR3 has 14 amino acids. Comment on this clone: Its specificity is unknown. This CDR3 is also generated by other DNA sequences in the sample.

The validation cohort, a group of over a hundred subjects, included the donors and was separate from the roughly 620-subject first cohort. TCRdb's copy holds only in-frame clones and misses some; the assay was immunoSEQ multiplex PCR. The sample shows tens of thousands of clones, about nine tenths of them seen only once. The source of this sequence is a man between 18 and 29 years old in good health and CMV-seronegative. The sequencing sample was made of PBMCs. V and J are TRBV5-6 and TRBJ1-5, with 7 bases lining up with TRBD1. The CDR3 coding sequence is TGTGCCAGCAGCCTCAGGGGGTTCAATCAGCCCCAGCATTTT. It specifies CASSLRGFNQPQHF.